This T cell receptor (beta chain) is drawn from a study of T-cell memory formation after mild COVID-19. Trimming removed 6 bases from V and 5 bases from J; junction bases left unmatched: 13. In germline, CDR1 is SQVTM, CDR2 ANQGSEA. The CDR3 extends over 17 amino acids. About this clonotype: Its matching antigen is unknown.

Overall study findings and caveats: A subset of responding clones appeared in pre-infection memory, suggesting cross-reactive memory joined.

Using constant-segment primers, 5'RACE produced TCR alpha and TCR beta cDNA libraries carrying sample barcodes and UMIs. Each CDR3 protein gets one entry after TCRdb re-called the 5' RACE reads with MiXCR. The sample carries 350,000 to 500,000 distinct CDR3 sequences, roughly a quarter recorded once. Sequenced material: PBMCs or a T cell subset sorted from them (not recorded which). The gene calls are TRBV29-1 and TRBJ2-2, with 12 bases identical to TRBD2. This sequence was found in an adult woman who had mild COVID-19 (a few samples of this study predate the infection). Cell type and time point are not known. The CDR3 DNA follows: TGCAGCGTCCGTCGGACTAGCGGGAACCGGGGAACCGGGGAGCTGTTTTTT. Encoded protein: CSVRRTSGNRGTGELFF.